The 28 T cell receptor beta chains presented below share a single source sample, sequenced in a study of blood T cells in healthy people across ages. It was with a sample-barcoded 5' primer and a J-beta primer mix that a second PCR of about 7 to 12 cycles was run. From the 5' RACE reads, TCRdb called clonotypes with MiXCR, one entry per CDR3 protein. The sample records about 1 million distinct CDR3 sequences, around 27% being singletons. These data were also filed under a second study, of T cells of mothers and their children.

The sample was blood. All receptors come from a girl aged 2-15 years in good health.

The chain joins TRBV4-3 to TRBJ2-5, with D maybe TRBD2 (6 bases). Trimming cost V 1 base and J 5 bases, with 11 bases left between them. The germline gives CDR1 LGHNA, CDR2 YSLEER. The CDR3 length is 14 residues. CDR3 protein: CASSQGLVGETQYF. For the CDR3, the DNA is TGCGCCAGCAGCCAAGGACTAGTGGGCGAGACCCAGTACTTC.

This chain uses TRBV7-8 with TRBJ2-5; the D gene could be TRBD1 or TRBD2 (6 bases each). The J call may be wrong; the DNA end is better matched by TRBJ2-7. The V gene's germline CDR1 is SGHVS and CDR2 FQNEAQ. The CDR3 covers 15 residues. CDR3 protein: CASSLEGGRFYEQYF. Here the CDR3 DNA reads TGTGCCAGCAGCTTAGAGGGGGGCAGATTCTACGAGCAGTACTTC.

The chain uses TRBV20-1 and TRBJ2-5; 7 bases align to TRBD1. The J call is doubtful: the DNA matches TRBJ2-7 better. Germline values: CDR1 DFQATT, CDR2 SNEGSKA (reference sequence). CDR3 length equals 15 residues. CDR3: CSARVEGGLPYEQYF. The CDR3 DNA sequence: TGCAGTGCTAGAGTCGAAGGGGGCTTGCCCTACGAGCAGTACTTC.

The sample holds a few counts of this clonotype. V is TRBV2 and J is TRBJ1-3; D remains ambiguous. V dropped 7 bases and J dropped 2 bases, with 9 bases sitting between them. Germline CDR1 reads SNHLY; CDR2 reads FYNNEI. CDR3 size: 13 residues. DNA of the CDR3: TGTGCCAGCAACCTGGGCCCTGGAAACACCATATATTTT. Translation: CASNLGPGNTIYF. Drawing the rest from reference TRBV2 and TRBJ1-3, the complete variable domain is EPEVTQTPSHQVTQMGQEVILRCVPISNHLYFYWYRQILGQKVEFLVSFYNNEISEKSEIFDDQFSVERPDGSNFTLKIRSTKLEDSAMYFCASNLGPGNTIYFGEGSWLTVV.

This clonotype showed up just a few times. The V gene is TRBV12-3 or TRBV12-4, the J gene TRBJ1-1; tentative D call: TRBD1 (6 bases). This CDR3 is 11 amino acids long. V lost 6 bases, J lost 12 bases, and 14 bases lay in between. CDR3 loop: CASSLDRWPFF. CDR3 DNA sequence: TGTGCCAGCAGCCTTGACAGGTGGCCTTTCTTT.

This chain joins TRBV10-2 and TRBJ2-5, with 8 bases fitting TRBD2. TRBJ2-7 matches the DNA end more closely, so the J call is doubtful. Germline lookup yields CDR1 WSHSY and CDR2 SAAADI. This CDR3 region has 15 residues. The CDR3 sequence: CASSEGSAGGYEQYF. As DNA, the CDR3 is TGCGCCAGCAGTGAAGGAAGTGCGGGAGGCTACGAGCAGTACTTC.

J is TRBJ1-2 and V is TRBV6-6, with a tentative D call TRBD1 (5 bases). Germline V CDR1 and CDR2: MNHNY, SVGAGI (reference sequence). This CDR3 has 15 residues. V was clipped by 5 bases and J by 7 bases, with 20 bases between them. This CDR3 is CASSKREAPRGGYTF. CDR3 DNA: TGTGCCAGCAGTAAGAGAGAGGCCCCAAGGGGTGGCTACACCTTC.

This clonotype was seen a handful of times. This chain joins TRBV2 and TRBJ1-5; 8 positions agree with TRBD1. J lost 0 bases, V lost 0 bases, and 13 bases had no gene match. Germline loops: CDR1 SNHLY, CDR2 FYNNEI. The length of the CDR3 is 20 residues. CDR3 sequence reads: CASSEAIEGQVTYSNQPQHF. For the CDR3, the DNA is TGTGCCAGCAGTGAAGCGATCGAGGGACAGGTTACTTATAGCAATCAGCCCCAGCATTTT.

This chain joins TRBV10-3 and TRBJ2-5, with 7 bases fitting TRBD2. The J call is in doubt because the DNA end fits TRBJ2-1 better. CDR1 is ENHRY, CDR2 SYGVKD, per germline. The CDR3 consists of 13 residues. The CDR3 sequence: CAITPSGHMEQFF. Written as DNA, the CDR3 is TGTGCCATCACCCCTAGCGGACATATGGAGCAGTTCTTC.

In DNA, the CDR3 is TGTGCTAGTGGTTCGGCAAGGGCCGGGTCCTACGAGCAGTACTTC. Amino acids: CASGSARAGSYEQYF. The chain recombines TRBV12-5 with TRBJ2-7; unclear D gene. The CDR3 consists of 15 residues. Germline V gene data show CDR1 as LGHNT and CDR2 as FRNRAP. The V end lost 4 bases, the J end lost 1 base, and 14 bases lay between the germline ends.

The chain carries TRBV12-3 or TRBV12-4 and TRBJ1-2; 8 positions agree with TRBD1. The junction had 10 bases not matched to a gene; V was cut back by 8 bases and J by 2 bases. This CDR3 has 15 amino acids. The CDR3 DNA follows: TGTGCCAGCGGAGAAGGGACAGGTCGCAACTATGGCTACACCTTC. Its protein product is CASGEGTGRNYGYTF.

This clonotype has more than one count but fewer than ten. The chain carries TRBV12-3 or TRBV12-4 and TRBJ1-2, with TRBD1 matching 10 bases. V shed 3 bases and J 8 bases; nucleotides not matched to a gene: 9. The CDR3 is 15 residues long. This CDR3 is CASSFGTGAGRGYTF. The CDR3 DNA is TGTGCCAGCAGTTTCGGGACAGGGGCGGGACGCGGCTACACCTTC.

This clonotype was observed a handful of times. This CDR3 reads CASSPLNLGNEQFF. As DNA, the CDR3 is TGTGCCAGCAGCCCCCTAAATTTGGGCAATGAGCAGTTCTTC. The chain is built from TRBV7-2 and TRBJ2-1; no clear D gene. Germline values: CDR1 SGHTA, CDR2 FQGNSA. The CDR3 has 14 residues. The V end was cut by 5 bases, the J end by 6 bases, with 14 bases between. Supplemented by reference TRBV7-2 and TRBJ2-1, the full variable domain reads GAGVSQSPSNKVTEKGKDVELRCDPISGHTALYWYRQSLGQGLEFLIYFQGNSAPDKSGLPSDRFSAERTGGSVSTLTIQRTQQEDSAVYLCASSPLNLGNEQFFGPGTRLTVL.

The chain has TRBV28 and TRBJ1-4; the D is unclear. Germline CDR1 reads MDHEN; CDR2 reads SYDVKM. The CDR3 spans 15 residues. Trimming stripped 6 bases from V and 3 bases from J, with 14 bases between. CDR3 residues: CASRGLTSANEKLFF. The CDR3 DNA is TGTGCCAGCAGGGGTCTAACATCGGCTAATGAAAAACTGTTTTTT. Complete variable domain (other parts from reference TRBV28 and TRBJ1-4): DVKVTQSSRYLVKRTGEKVFLECVQDMDHENMFWYRQDPGLGLRLIYFSYDVKMKEKGDIPEGYSVSREKKERFSLILESASTNQTSMYLCASRGLTSANEKLFFGSGTQLSVL.

This clonotype was observed a handful of times. This rearrangement joins TRBV6-1 to TRBJ2-5; 7 nucleotides match TRBD2. The CDR3 contains 16 residues. The V gene end was trimmed by 10 bases and the J gene end by 1 base; junction bases not matched to a gene: 15. Germline assignment: CDR1 MNHNS and CDR2 SASEGT. Here the CDR3 reads CAITFGLAASQETQYF. CDR3 coding DNA: TGTGCCATTACGTTCGGGCTAGCGGCCTCCCAAGAGACCCAGTACTTC.

Only a few counts were recorded for this clonotype. The chain recombines TRBV10-3 with TRBJ2-5, with D perhaps TRBD1 (6 bases). The CDR3 length is 13 residues. V gave up 6 bases and J gave up 2 bases, with 10 bases separating them. Germline V gene sequence: CDR1 ENHRY, CDR2 SYGVKD. The CDR3 nucleotides read TGTGCCATCAGACCCGACAGGCAAGAGACCCAGTACTTC. Amino acids: CAIRPDRQETQYF.

The chain carries TRBV20-1 and TRBJ2-5; 10 bases match TRBD1. The DNA end is more similar to TRBJ2-1, so the J call may be wrong. This CDR3 has 15 amino acids. Germline V gene sequence: CDR1 DFQATT, CDR2 SNEGSKA (reference sequence). The CDR3 nucleotides are TGCAGTGCTAGAGATGACAGGGGGCCCTACAATGAGCAGTTCTTC. Translation gives CSARDDRGPYNEQFF.

V is TRBV29-1 and J is TRBJ2-1; no firm D call. With 4 bases removed from V and 2 bases from J, the gap between germline ends came to 12 bases. The CDR3 extends over 14 amino acids. In germline, CDR1 is SQVTM, CDR2 ANQGSEA. CDR3 nucleotide sequence: TGCAGCGTTGTAAATCCAAGGGCCTACAATGAGCAGTTCTTC. It yields the protein CSVVNPRAYNEQFF.

The CDR3 protein is CASSQGHYLGETQYF. The CDR3 DNA sequence: TGCGCCAGCAGCCAAGGGCACTATCTGGGAGAGACCCAGTACTTC. The chain recombines TRBV4-3 with TRBJ2-5; no clear D gene. Trimming took 1 base from V and 4 from J, leaving 13 bases between them. The V gene's germline CDR1 is LGHNA and CDR2 YSLEER. CDR3 length: 15 residues.

The V call is TRBV7-3, the J call TRBJ2-5, with D possibly matching TRBD1 (6 bases). V dropped 2 bases and J dropped 3 bases, with 10 bases sitting between them. The V gene's germline CDR1 is SGHTA and CDR2 FQGTGA. The CDR3 extends over 14 amino acids. For the CDR3, the DNA is TGTGCCAGCAGCTTAGATCCAGGGGAAGAGACCCAGTACTTC. Protein sequence: CASSLDPGEETQYF.

This clonotype was found a few times. The V gene is TRBV28, the J gene TRBJ2-5; TRBD1 matches 7 bases. The DNA matches TRBJ2-1 better at its end, which makes the J call doubtful. CDR1 and CDR2 (germline): MDHEN, SYDVKM. The CDR3 length is 15 residues. The DNA for the CDR3 is TGTGCCAGCAGTTCCTACAGGGGAACAGCGAATGAGCAGTTCTTC. Amino acid sequence: CASSSYRGTANEQFF.

This clonotype was detected only a few times. This chain connects TRBV9 to TRBJ2-1; TRBD2 aligns across 8 bases. CDR3 size: 14 residues. Trimming took 2 bases from V and 7 from J; bases not matched to a gene: 5. CDR1 and CDR2 from the germline V gene are SGDLS and YYNGEE. DNA of the CDR3: TGTGCCAGCAGCGTTGATAGCGGGATAAATGAGCAGTTCTTC. Residues: CASSVDSGINEQFF.

The sample holds a few counts of this clonotype. The chain couples TRBV7-2 to TRBJ2-3, with 8 nucleotides matching TRBD2. The V segment lost 1 base and the J segment 5 bases; nucleotides outside the gene matches: 11. The germline V gene has CDR1 SGHTA and CDR2 FQGNSA. The CDR3 has 17 amino acids. The CDR3 loop is CASSLGFGGAGEDTQYF. The CDR3, as DNA: TGTGCCAGCAGCTTAGGTTTCGGGGGGGCCGGAGAAGATACGCAGTATTTT.

There are a few counts of this clonotype. This chain connects TRBV29-1 to TRBJ2-5; 10 nucleotides agree with TRBD1. The DNA end is more similar to TRBJ2-1, so the J call may be wrong. The CDR3 consists of 13 residues. Germline CDR1 and CDR2: SQVTM and ANQGSEA. The CDR3: CSVENGTGEGQFF. Written as DNA, the CDR3 is TGCAGCGTTGAAAACGGGACAGGGGAGGGGCAGTTCTTC.

The chain recombines TRBV11-1 with TRBJ2-7, with a possible D match to TRBD2 (7 bases). This CDR3 contains 15 residues. CDR1 is SGHAT, CDR2 FQDESV, per germline (reference sequence). The V gene lost 5 bases and the J gene lost 3 bases, with 17 bases spanning the gap. CDR3 coding DNA: TGTGCCAGCAGCCCACAGGGAGCGGGGAGCTACGAGCAGTACTTC. Amino acid sequence: CASSPQGAGSYEQYF.

This sequence joins TRBV9 and TRBJ1-1; D is perhaps TRBD1 (6 bases). Trimming removed 0 bases from V and 5 bases from J, with 17 bases in between. The CDR3 spans 16 residues. The germline V gene has CDR1 SGDLS and CDR2 YYNGEE. The DNA of the CDR3 is TGTGCCAGCAGCGTAGCCCGGGACGCAAGGGGGACTGAAGCTTTCTTT. It is translated as CASSVARDARGTEAFF.

The table lists this clonotype with many counts. The J gene is TRBJ2-3, the V gene TRBV20-1; 9 bases line up with TRBD2. The germline V gene encodes CDR1 DFQATT and CDR2 SNEGSKA (reference sequence). The CDR3 covers 16 residues. V lost 0 bases, J lost 2 bases, and 6 bases stayed unmatched. The CDR3: CSARDLAGGLTDTQYF. In DNA, the CDR3 is TGCAGTGCTAGAGATCTGGCGGGGGGGCTCACAGATACGCAGTATTTT.

In its sample, this clonotype was seen a few times. The V and J genes are TRBV28 and TRBJ2-5; D is possibly TRBD1 (6 bases). CDR3 size: 14 residues. CDR1 is MDHEN, CDR2 SYDVKM, per germline. The V gene lost 3 bases and the J gene lost 7 bases, with 15 bases spanning the gap. The CDR3: CASSFRPDRGTQYF. The CDR3 coding sequence is TGTGCCAGCAGTTTCCGTCCGGACAGAGGGACCCAGTACTTC.